Below, 5 T cell receptor beta chains from the same sample are listed, as sequenced in a study of T cell clonality in common variable immunodeficiency. Only in-frame clones appear in the TCRdb table, and some are missing; sequencing was by immunoSEQ multiplex PCR. In total the sample includes approximately 58,000 clones, none of them seen once. Sequenced: peripheral blood mononuclear cells. These receptors originate from a person aged 18 to 70 in good health.

There are many counts of this clone. The read comes to an end 3 residues before the CDR3 does, leaving the germline J gene to fill in the end. The chain has TRBV5-1 and TRBJ2-1; TRBD1 aligns across 7 bases. The CDR3 sequence is 13 residues long. V shed 0 bases and J 6 bases; nucleotides not matched to a gene: 0. The germline gives CDR1 SGHRS, CDR2 YFSETQ. The CDR3 loop reads CASSLDRGNEQFF. CDR3 bases read: TGCGCCAGCAGCTTGGACAGGGGCAATGAG.

At least ten counts were recorded for this clone. With the read ending 3 residues before the CDR3 end, the germline J gene is used to fill in that end. The chain couples TRBV13 to TRBJ2-1; 10 nucleotides match TRBD2. Germline V gives CDR1 PRHDT, CDR2 FYEKMQ (reference sequence). The CDR3 is 15 amino acids. The V and J ends lost 5 bases and 3 bases, in that order; junction bases with no gene match: 4. The CDR3 region is CASSTGTSDYNEQFF. The sequenced CDR3 bases are TGTGCCAGCAGCACCGGGACTAGCGACTACAATGAG.

This clone was seen repeatedly, ten times or more. Sequencing ends 3 residues short of the CDR3 end; the germline J gene provides the rest. The rearrangement joins TRBV12-3 or TRBV12-4 to TRBJ2-3, with D perhaps TRBD1 (6 bases). The ends were cut back, 5 bases at V and 2 bases at J, with 11 bases in the middle. The CDR3 has 14 residues. Partial CDR3 DNA: TGTGCCAGCAGTCTTGGACAGTTCACAGATACG. Translating it yields CASSLGQFTDT. The full CDR3 protein reads CASSLGQFTDTQYF.

This clone was observed many times. The sequence runs out 3 residues before the end of the CDR3; the remainder is reconstructed from the germline J gene. This chain connects TRBV20-1 to TRBJ2-5; TRBD1 matches 8 bases. CDR3 size: 14 residues. The ends lost 7 bases at V and 4 bases at J; junction bases unmatched: 11. In germline, CDR1 is DFQATT, CDR2 SNEGSKA (reference sequence). The CDR3 protein is CSGQIGQGRETQYF. The sequenced part of the CDR3 DNA is TGCAGTGGCCAGATCGGACAGGGAAGAGAGACC.

This clone was seen at least ten times. With the read ending 3 residues before the CDR3 end, the germline J gene is used to fill in that end. This chain connects TRBV13 to TRBJ2-1; 9 bases agree with TRBD2. Germline trimming cut 2 bases from V and 8 bases from J; bases unmatched to any gene: 22. CDR1 is PRHDT and CDR2 is FYEKMQ in the germline V gene (reference sequence). CDR3 size: 20 residues. The CDR3 is CASSLWNRVKKGTSQDEQFF. The CDR3 DNA, read in part, is TGTGCCAGCAGCTTATGGAACAGGGTTAAGAAAGGGACTAGCCAAGATGAG.